This is a list of T cell receptor beta chains from one sample in a study of blood T cell repertoires in COVID-19. Sequencing used immunoSEQ multiplex PCR; TCRdb keeps in-frame clones, though not all of them. Here the sample spans 80,000 to 85,000 clones, approximately 80% being singletons. Sequenced input: peripheral blood. The receptors here all came from a human donor in a cohort sampled during active COVID-19. CDR3s include the opening cysteine and the closing phenylalanine or tryptophan. Each record gives: CDR3 length, clone size, J gene, D gene, V gene, CDR3 protein, CDR3 DNA. A D gene is named only where the DNA matches it firmly. The size field is filled for only some rows; it gives once, few, many or a size class.

13 NA TRBJ2-7 NA TRBV19 CASSMGQNYEQYF TGTGCCAGTAGTATGGGCCAAAACTACGAGCAGTACTTC
14 NA TRBJ1-5 NA TRBV5-8 CASSPRQHNQPQHF TGTGCCAGCAGCCCAAGACAGCACAATCAGCCCCAGCATTTT
13 NA TRBJ1-2 NA TRBV3-1/TRBV3-2 CASSPHLAYGYTF TGTGCCAGCAGCCCGCATTTGGCCTATGGCTACACCTTC
16 NA TRBJ1-3 NA TRBV9 CASSVAPGRSGNTIYF TGTGCCAGCAGCGTAGCTCCAGGGCGTTCTGGAAACACCATATATTTT
15 once TRBJ1-2 TRBD1 TRBV18 CASSPSLQGWYGYTF TGTGCCAGCTCACCAAGCTTACAGGGGTGGTATGGCTACACCTTC
15 NA TRBJ1-5 NA TRBV4-2 CASSQDRYSNQPQHF TGTGCCAGCAGCCAAGACAGATATAGCAATCAGCCCCAGCATTTT
14 NA TRBJ1-2 TRBD1 TRBV6-5 CASSRLGPQGGYTF TGTGCCAGCAGCAGATTGGGTCCACAGGGGGGCTACACCTTC
16 few TRBJ2-7 NA TRBV18 CASSRTTGPSSYEQYF TGTGCCAGCTCACGGACGACAGGTCCAAGCTCCTACGAGCAGTACTTC
15 NA TRBJ1-6 NA TRBV19 CASSRGGADNSPLHF TGTGCCAGTAGTAGGGGGGGGGCCGATAATTCACCCCTCCACTTT
13 NA TRBJ1-2 NA TRBV6-1 CASSESSDYGYTF TGTGCCAGCAGTGAGAGCAGCGACTATGGCTACACCTTC
15 NA TRBJ1-1 NA TRBV21-1 CASSKGGHSNTEAFF TGTGCCAGCAGCAAAGGGGGACACTCCAACACTGAAGCTTTCTTT
16 NA TRBJ1-1 NA TRBV21-1 CASSKEGVRYGTEAFF TGTGCCAGCAGCAAAGAAGGGGTCCGGTATGGCACTGAAGCTTTCTTT
17 once TRBJ1-2 TRBD1 TRBV25-1 CASSDNMGQGVIYGYTF TGTGCCAGCAGTGACAATATGGGACAGGGGGTTATCTATGGCTACACCTTC
14 NA TRBJ2-7 TRBD1 TRBV7-9 CASSLDRASDEQYF TGTGCCAGCAGCTTGGACAGGGCCTCGGACGAGCAGTACTTC
17 NA TRBJ2-5 TRBD2 TRBV4-2 CASSQDLSSGGIETQYF TGTGCCAGCAGCCAAGACCTGTCTAGCGGGGGTATCGAGACCCAGTACTTC
13 once TRBJ2-7 NA TRBV7-3 CASSLNPRGEQYF TGTGCCAGCAGCTTAAACCCTAGGGGAGAGCAGTACTTC
13 NA TRBJ2-1 TRBD2 TRBV6-6 CASTGGGRNEQFF TGTGCCAGCACCGGGGGGGGAAGAAATGAGCAGTTCTTC
18 once TRBJ1-4 TRBD1 TRBV24-1 CATSDFRDRGNPNEKLFF TGTGCCACCAGTGATTTTCGGGACAGGGGGAACCCTAATGAAAAACTGTTTTTT
12 NA TRBJ1-1 NA TRBV27 CASRLQGTEAFF TGTGCCAGCAGATTACAGGGCACTGAAGCTTTCTTT
14 once TRBJ2-2 TRBD2 TRBV7-3 CASSASGGTGELFF TGTGCCAGCAGCGCTAGCGGGGGCACCGGGGAGCTGTTTTTT
14 NA TRBJ2-2 NA TRBV29-1 CSVAGAVNTGELFF TGCAGCGTTGCAGGGGCGGTGAACACCGGGGAGCTGTTTTTT
14 few TRBJ2-1 TRBD1 TRBV5-1 CASTYGTGNNEQFF TGCGCCAGCACTTACGGGACAGGGAACAATGAGCAGTTCTTC
12 NA TRBJ1-1 NA TRBV11-3 CASGKMNTEAFF TGTGCCTCAGGGAAAATGAACACTGAAGCTTTCTTT
14 NA TRBJ1-2 TRBD1 TRBV6-5 CASSHRGGQYGYTF TGTGCCAGCAGCCACAGGGGGGGGCAGTATGGCTACACCTTC
13 NA TRBJ2-3 NA TRBV6-6 CASRPSGTDTQYF TGTGCCAGCAGGCCGAGCGGCACAGATACGCAGTATTTT
16 NA TRBJ2-7 TRBD1 TRBV5-4 CASSTGTGLQTYEQYF TGTGCCAGCAGCACCGGGACAGGCTTACAAACCTACGAGCAGTACTTC
14 NA TRBJ2-3 TRBD1 TRBV3-1/TRBV3-2 CASSLSTGTGTQYF TGTGCCAGCAGCCTCTCCACCGGGACAGGTACGCAGTATTTT
15 NA TRBJ2-1 TRBD2 TRBV9 CASSDRGGSYNEQFF TGTGCCAGCAGCGATCGGGGGGGCTCCTACAATGAGCAGTTCTTC
13 NA TRBJ2-3 TRBD2 TRBV9 CASSVTGGDTQYF TGTGCCAGCAGCGTGACGGGGGGAGATACGCAGTATTTT
16 NA TRBJ2-7 TRBD1 TRBV9 CASSVRWDRGTEEQYF TGTGCCAGCAGCGTGAGATGGGACAGGGGGACGGAAGAGCAGTACTTC
18 NA TRBJ1-3 NA TRBV25-1 CASSAPWGGSISGNTIYF TGTGCCAGCAGTGCCCCGTGGGGTGGGAGTATCTCTGGAAACACCATATATTTT
14 once TRBJ1-6 TRBD1 TRBV5-1 CASSRRQGESPLHF TGCGCCAGCAGCCGACGACAGGGGGAGTCACCCCTCCACTTT
13 NA TRBJ2-5 NA TRBV18 CASSPYSDETQYF TGTGCCAGCTCACCGTATAGCGATGAGACCCAGTACTTC
15 NA TRBJ2-4 NA TRBV7-9 CASSLQGPAKNIQYF TGTGCCAGCAGCCTCCAGGGGCCAGCCAAAAACATTCAGTACTTC
17 NA TRBJ1-2 TRBD1 TRBV3-1/TRBV3-2 CASSQSGTGGLWYGYTF TGTGCCAGCAGCCAGTCCGGGACAGGGGGCCTTTGGTATGGCTACACCTTC
13 NA TRBJ1-2 NA TRBV5-4 CASSGLSNYGYTF TGTGCCAGCAGCGGACTCTCTAACTATGGCTACACCTTC